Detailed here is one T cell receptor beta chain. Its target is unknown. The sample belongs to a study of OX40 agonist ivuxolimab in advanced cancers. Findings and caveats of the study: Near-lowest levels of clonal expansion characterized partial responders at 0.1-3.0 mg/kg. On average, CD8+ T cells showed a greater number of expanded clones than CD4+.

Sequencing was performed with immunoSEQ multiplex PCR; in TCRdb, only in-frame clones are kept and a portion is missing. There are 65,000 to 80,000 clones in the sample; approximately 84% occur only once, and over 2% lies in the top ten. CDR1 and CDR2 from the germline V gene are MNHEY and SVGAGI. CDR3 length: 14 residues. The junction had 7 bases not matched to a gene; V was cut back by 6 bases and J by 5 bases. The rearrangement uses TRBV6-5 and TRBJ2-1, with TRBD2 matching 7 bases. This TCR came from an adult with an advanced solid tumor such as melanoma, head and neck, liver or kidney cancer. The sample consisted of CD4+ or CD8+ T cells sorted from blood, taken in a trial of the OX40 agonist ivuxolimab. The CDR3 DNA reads TGTGCCAGCAGCTCCGGGACTACTAACAATGAGCAGTTCTTC. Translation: CASSSGTTNNEQFF.